These 18 T cell receptor beta chains originate from one sample sequenced in a study of CD4 and CD8 cells across lung adenocarcinoma regions. From the PCR reads, TCRdb called clonotypes with MiXCR, one entry per CDR3 protein. This table has 20,000 or so distinct CDR3 sequences, about 50% appearing once. The specimen sequenced was CD8+ T cells from the margin of a lung tumor. The receptors here all came from a male donor with lung adenocarcinoma. The CD4 and CD8 labels of this study may be unreliable.

In its sample, this clonotype was seen a few times. The rearrangement uses TRBV9 and TRBJ2-1; D assignment may be TRBD1 or TRBD2 (5 bases each). The V end was cut by 1 base, the J end by 6 bases, with 14 bases between. The germline gives CDR1 SGDLS, CDR2 YYNGEE. This CDR3 contains 15 residues. The DNA of the CDR3 is TGTGCCAGCAGCGTACCCCCTACCGGGACCAATGAGCAGTTCTTC. It encodes CASSVPPTGTNEQFF.

This clonotype appeared a single time. Germline is not matched at one junction end, which may reflect a read error. The chain combines TRBV6-1 with TRBJ2-4; D possibly uses TRBD1 or TRBD2 (5 bases each). The end of the DNA aligns better with TRBJ2-3, so the J call may be wrong. CDR1 and CDR2 (germline): MNHNS, SASEGT. The CDR3 runs 14 residues. The CDR3 region has the DNA TGCGGCAGCTCGGGGCGAGGAGCCAAAGACACTCAGTATTTT. As protein: CGSSGRGAKDTQYF.

This chain joins TRBV4-1 and TRBJ2-2; 11 bases align to TRBD1. The CDR3 is 17 amino acids. Germline CDR1 and CDR2: MGHRA and YSYEKL. V gave up 1 base and J gave up 4 bases; unmatched junction bases: 5. The DNA of the CDR3 is TGCGCCAGCAGCCAAGTTGGACAGGGGGCGGGCACCGGGGAGCTGTTTTTT. It is translated as CASSQVGQGAGTGELFF.

About this clonotype: The junction and the germline gene differ at one end; a read error may be behind it. The CDR3, as DNA: TGTGCCGGCTGTTTGGGGGGTAGCGGGATCTTTGACCAAGACACCCAGTACTTC. Translation: CAGCLGGSGIFDQDTQYF. The rearrangement uses TRBV12-3 or TRBV12-4 and TRBJ2-5, with 8 bases matching TRBD2. The CDR3 runs 18 residues.

V usage is TRBV7-2 and J usage is TRBJ2-3; D is tentatively TRBD1 or TRBD2 (5 bases each). The DNA end is more similar to TRBJ2-7, so the J call may be wrong. The CDR3 spans 15 residues. The germline gives CDR1 SGHTA, CDR2 FQGNSA. This chain's CDR3 is CASSLTGAEIHEQYF. Written as DNA, the CDR3 is TGTGCCAGCAGCTTAACCGGGGCAGAAATCCATGAGCAGTACTTC.

About this clonotype itself: One base away lies a much larger clone, so this may be a sequencing read error. This chain connects TRBV12-3 or TRBV12-4 to TRBJ2-1; 7 bases are shared with TRBD2. The DNA matches TRBJ2-7 better at its end, which makes the J call doubtful. The CDR3 is 14 amino acids. As DNA, the CDR3 is TGTGCCAGCAGTTTACGGACTAGTTACAATGAGCAGTACTTC. This codes for CASSLRTSYNEQYF.

This clonotype was observed many times. The chain carries TRBV6-1 and TRBJ2-5, with a possible D match to TRBD2 (6 bases). The germline V gene has CDR1 MNHNS and CDR2 SASEGT. V gave up 6 bases and J gave up 4 bases, with 9 bases separating them. This CDR3 is 12 amino acids long. In nucleotides, the CDR3 is TGTGCCAGCAGGGGAGCGGGAGAGACCCAGTACTTC. Its protein is CASRGAGETQYF.

To note about this clonotype: At one boundary the junction diverges from the germline segment, which might be a read error. The chain combines TRBV6-1 with TRBJ2-5; D possibly corresponds to TRBD2 (6 bases). CDR1 is MNHNS, CDR2 SASEGT, per germline. The CDR3 extends over 14 amino acids. The CDR3 DNA reads TGTGCGGGCAGACTAGGCGGAGACCAAGATACCCAGTACTTC. Amino acid sequence: CAGRLGGDQDTQYF.

The J gene is TRBJ2-4, the V gene TRBV6-1; 11 nucleotides agree with TRBD1. Germline CDR1 is MNHNS and CDR2 is SASEGT. V trimming: 5 bases; J trimming: 0 bases; junction bases outside the gene matches: 12. The CDR3 length is 19 residues. In DNA form, the CDR3 reads TGTGCCAGCAGTCCCCGGGACAGGGGGGTGGGATTAGCCAAAAACATTCAGTACTTC. Its translation: CASSPRDRGVGLAKNIQYF.

The CDR3 loop is CASSPLEFGELFF. Here the CDR3 DNA reads TGTGCCAGCAGTCCTCTGGAGTTTGGGGAGCTGTTTTTT. The chain recombines TRBV12-3 or TRBV12-4 with TRBJ2-2; unclear D gene. The V end was cut by 5 bases, the J end by 8 bases, with 12 bases between. This CDR3 comprises 13 residues.

In its sample, this clonotype was seen a few times. The genes are TRBV6-1 and TRBJ1-1; TRBD1 agrees at 8 bases. The CDR3 is made up of 13 amino acids. CDR1 is MNHNS and CDR2 is SASEGT in the germline V gene. Losses at the gene ends were 6 bases for V and 5 bases for J; bases not matched to a gene: 5. CDR3 DNA sequence: TGTGCCAGCAGAAAGGACAGGGTAACTGAAGCTTTCTTT. It codes for CASRKDRVTEAFF.

The chain has TRBV6-1 and TRBJ2-3; perhaps TRBD2 as D (5 bases). With 6 bases removed from V and 9 bases from J, the gap between germline ends came to 25 bases. The germline V gene has CDR1 MNHNS and CDR2 SASEGT. The CDR3 sequence is 16 residues long. The CDR3 reads CASRQTITSRKDTQYF. DNA of the CDR3: TGTGCCAGCAGGCAGACTATAACTTCCCGCAAAGACACGCAGTATTTT.

The V and J genes are TRBV4-1 and TRBJ2-3; 12 positions agree with TRBD2. Per germline, CDR1 MGHRA and CDR2 YSYEKL. V lost 4 bases and J lost 4; bases outside the gene matches: 6. This CDR3 is 16 amino acids long. The CDR3: CASSPTSGSFADTQYF. In DNA, the CDR3 is TGCGCCAGCAGCCCGACTAGCGGGAGTTTCGCAGATACGCAGTATTTT.

The rearrangement joins TRBV12-3 or TRBV12-4 to TRBJ2-5, with D uncertain. This CDR3 spans 14 amino acids. The ends were cut back, 6 bases at V and 0 bases at J, with 11 bases in the middle. CDR3 bases: TGTGCCAGCAGCCCCCCCGGTCACCAAGAGACCCAGTACTTC. Translating gives CASSPPGHQETQYF.

This clonotype was seen many times. The CDR3: CASSQGLTSRVGGNTIYF. The DNA of the CDR3 is TGTGCCAGCAGTCAGGGACTGACTTCAAGAGTGGGTGGAAACACCATATATTTT. The rearrangement joins TRBV6-1 to TRBJ1-3, with D perhaps TRBD1 (5 bases). Germline V gene data show CDR1 as MNHNS and CDR2 as SASEGT. There are 18 residues in the CDR3. Trimming took off 5 bases at V and 3 bases at J, with 23 bases between the two ends.

The V call is TRBV6-1, the J call TRBJ1-5; weak D call: TRBD1 (5 bases). The CDR3 has 15 residues. CDR1 is MNHNS and CDR2 is SASEGT in the germline V gene. V was shortened by 4 bases and J by 3 bases, with 13 bases between the two germline ends. The CDR3 region is CASSGPRDFNQPQHF. The CDR3 DNA sequence: TGTGCCAGCAGTGGGCCCAGGGATTTCAATCAGCCCCAGCATTTT.

The gene calls are TRBV6-5 and TRBJ1-1; the D is unclear. The V gene lost 4 bases and the J gene lost 8 bases, with 14 bases spanning the gap. The CDR3 is 13 residues long. Germline CDR1 and CDR2: MNHEY and SVGAGI. In DNA form, the CDR3 reads TGTGCCAGCAGTTCCAGCTTTATATCCGAAGCTTTCTTT. Its protein is CASSSSFISEAFF.

This clonotype is medium-sized (0.01 to 0.1%). DNA of the CDR3: TGTGCCAGCAGTTACAGGCTGAAAGAGACCCAGTACTTC. As protein: CASSYRLKETQYF. The chain carries TRBV6-5 and TRBJ2-5; D uncertain. Germline V CDR1 and CDR2: MNHEY, SVGAGI. Trimming cost V 2 bases and J 3 bases, with 7 bases left between them. This CDR3 has 13 residues.